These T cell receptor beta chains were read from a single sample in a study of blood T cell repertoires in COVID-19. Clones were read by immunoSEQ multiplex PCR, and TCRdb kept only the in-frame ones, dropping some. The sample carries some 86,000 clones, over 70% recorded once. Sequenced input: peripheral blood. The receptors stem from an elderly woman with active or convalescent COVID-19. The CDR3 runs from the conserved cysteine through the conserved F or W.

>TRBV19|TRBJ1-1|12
CASSSRRTEAFF
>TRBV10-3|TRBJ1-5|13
CAISESGVTEFWF
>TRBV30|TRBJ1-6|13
CAWMGTFDSPLHF
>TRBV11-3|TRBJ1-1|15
CASSPGPGMNTEAFF
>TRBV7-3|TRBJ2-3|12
CASSPGQGVQYF
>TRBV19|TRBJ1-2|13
CASSIRLPPDYTF
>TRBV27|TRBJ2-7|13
CASSSTWTGEQYF
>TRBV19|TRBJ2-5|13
CASSTQLQGTQYF
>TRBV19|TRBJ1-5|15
CASTPLDRTDQPQHF
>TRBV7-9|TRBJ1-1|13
CASSFSSGAEAFF
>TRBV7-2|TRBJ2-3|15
CASSKGGGNTDTQYF
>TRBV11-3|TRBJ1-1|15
CASSPLQGLSTEAFF
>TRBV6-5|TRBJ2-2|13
CASRDSGAGELFF
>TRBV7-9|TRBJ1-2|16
CASSLVGRSLSYGYTF
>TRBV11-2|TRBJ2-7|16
CASSPGLAEGSYEQYF
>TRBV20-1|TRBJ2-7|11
CSGSGSDEQYF
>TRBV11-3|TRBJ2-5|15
CASSFRDSNRETQYF
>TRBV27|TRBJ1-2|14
CASSPGGAGYGYTF
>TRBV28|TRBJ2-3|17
CASNLPGLAGRTDTQYF
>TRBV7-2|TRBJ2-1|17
CASSLVPGGSSYNEQFF
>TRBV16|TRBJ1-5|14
CASSQNRGYQPQHF
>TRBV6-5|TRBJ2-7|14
CASSRREVTHEQYF
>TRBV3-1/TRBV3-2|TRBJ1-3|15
CASSQGGVVGNTIYF
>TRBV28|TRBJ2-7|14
CASSLPGQDYEQYF
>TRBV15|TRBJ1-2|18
CATSATGTGGANNYGYTF
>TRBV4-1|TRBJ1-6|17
CASSQLTGGSYNSPLHF
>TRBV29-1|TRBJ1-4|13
CSVGRDSNEKLFF
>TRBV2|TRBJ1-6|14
CASSQTGDGSPLHF
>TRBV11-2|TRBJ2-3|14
CASSRTRSTDTQYF
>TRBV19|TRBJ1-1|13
CASSLASRTEAFF
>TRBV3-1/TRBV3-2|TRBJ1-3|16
CASSQWTGHSGNTIYF
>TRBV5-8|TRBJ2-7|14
CASSPILQGSEQYF
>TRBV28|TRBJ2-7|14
CASSVSGQSYEQYF
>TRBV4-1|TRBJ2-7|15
CASSQGFGITYEQYF
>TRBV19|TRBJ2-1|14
CASSGGALDNEQFF
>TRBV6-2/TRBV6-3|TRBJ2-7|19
CASSNPAGLAGGLSYEQYF
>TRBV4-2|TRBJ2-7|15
CASSQASGTAYEQYF
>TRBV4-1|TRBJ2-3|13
CASSQTGTATQYF